This record covers a single TCR beta chain. These data belong to a study of ipilimumab plus nivolumab after autologous stem cell transplantation. The protocol was immunoSEQ multiplex PCR, while the TCRdb copy is restricted to in-frame clones and leaves out a portion. The data show about 22,000 clones, with more than 60% seen just once and roughly 20% held by the top ten. Trimming pared 7 bases from V and 0 bases from J, leaving 7 bases between. Germline values: CDR1 SGHRS, CDR2 YFSETQ. CDR3 length equals 12 residues. The clonotype comes from a male donor with diffuse large B-cell lymphoma. The source material was PBMCs, sampled in a trial of ipilimumab plus nivolumab as post-transplant consolidation. This chain joins TRBV5-1 and TRBJ2-5; no clear D gene. DNA of the CDR3: TGCGCCAGCCGCCAACACCAAGAGACCCAGTACTTC. It is translated as CASRQHQETQYF.